Listed here are 13 T cell receptor beta chains from one sample, sequenced in a study of graft-versus-host responses after intestinal transplantation. These TCRs' antigens remain unknown. The assay was immunoSEQ multiplex PCR, and TCRdb's table has in-frame clones only and misses some. The repertoire has approximately 100,000 clones, less than 90% of them found once; the top ten carry approximately 0.97%. Material: unstimulated CD4+ T cells sorted from spleen or lymph node cells, obtained before intestinal transplant. These receptors all stem from a human donor who received an intestinal transplant.

This clone showed up just once. The V gene is TRBV10-3, the J gene TRBJ1-1; weak D call: TRBD1 (5 bases). Germline V CDR1 and CDR2: ENHRY, SYGVKD. The CDR3 runs to 11 residues. The ends were cut back, 11 bases at V and 1 base at J, with 8 bases in the middle. CDR3 sequence (DNA): TGTGCCGCCGGACAGAACACTGAAGCTTTCTTT. This translates into CAAGQNTEAFF.

As DNA, the CDR3 is TGTGCCAGCAGCCTTGGGCGACAGGGAAAGACCCAGTACTTC. It translates to CASSLGRQGKTQYF. J is TRBJ2-5 and V is TRBV5-6; 7 bases are a match to TRBD1. J gave up 6 bases and V 4 bases, and 9 bases lay outside the gene matches. CDR3 size: 14 residues. Per germline, CDR1 SGHDT and CDR2 YYEEEE.

The V call is TRBV7-2, the J call TRBJ2-5, with a tentative D call TRBD1 (6 bases). Trimming cost V 4 bases and J 2 bases, with 14 bases left between them. This CDR3 spans 15 amino acids. The germline V gene has CDR1 SGHTA and CDR2 FQGNSA. CDR3: CASSSHPGVQETQYF. The CDR3 DNA reads as TGTGCCAGCAGCTCCCACCCAGGGGTTCAAGAGACCCAGTACTTC.

In the case of this clone: The identical CDR3 is also encoded by other nucleotide sequences in the sample. V is TRBV6-5 and J is TRBJ2-7; tentative D call: TRBD1 (6 bases). Trimming shortened V by 6 bases and J by 3 bases, and 18 bases separated the two germline ends. There are 15 residues in the CDR3. Germline V lookup: CDR1 MNHEY, CDR2 SVGAGI. The CDR3 protein is CASRRGTQGFYEQYF. The CDR3 DNA reads as TGTGCCAGCAGAAGAGGGACCCAGGGGTTCTACGAGCAGTACTTC.

The gene calls are TRBV15 and TRBJ2-5; TRBD2 matches at 7 bases. This CDR3 is built from 15 residues. With 2 bases clipped from V and 1 base from J, the junction kept 4 bases outside the gene matches. CDR1 is LNHNV and CDR2 is YYDKDF in the germline V gene (reference sequence). The CDR3 coding sequence is TGTGCCACCAGCAGATCCCGGGGGGTCCAAGAGACCCAGTACTTC. Encoded protein: CATSRSRGVQETQYF.

The chain has TRBV5-1 and TRBJ2-7, with 8 bases aligning to TRBD2. V shed 4 bases, J shed 4 bases, and the junction held 7 bases outside the gene matches. The germline V gene encodes CDR1 SGHRS and CDR2 YFSETQ. There are 14 residues in the CDR3. The CDR3 spells CASSPLAASYEQYF. The CDR3 DNA reads as TGCGCCAGCAGCCCACTAGCGGCTTCTTACGAGCAGTACTTC.

This clone was seen once. The V call is TRBV2, the J call TRBJ1-2; D gene uncertain. The CDR3 length is 13 residues. Trimming stripped 1 base from V and 10 bases from J, with 13 bases between. Germline CDR1 reads SNHLY; CDR2 reads FYNNEI. The CDR3 protein is CASSEGGLQDYTF. The CDR3 DNA reads TGTGCCAGCAGTGAAGGAGGATTACAAGACTACACCTTC.

There are a few counts of this clone. The CDR3 loop reads CASSQGTNTEAFF. The CDR3 nucleotides read TGTGCCAGCTCACAGGGGACGAACACTGAAGCTTTCTTT. This rearrangement joins TRBV18 to TRBJ1-1; possibly TRBD1 for D (5 bases). The V gene lost 4 bases and the J gene lost 1 base, with 7 bases spanning the gap. Germline V CDR1 and CDR2: KGHSH, LQKENI. This CDR3 comprises 13 residues.

This clone showed up just a few times. This chain uses TRBV5-1 with TRBJ2-7, with TRBD1 identical over 7 bases. The CDR3 length is 14 residues. Germline assignment: CDR1 SGHRS and CDR2 YFSETQ. J gave up 4 bases and V 0 bases, and 4 bases lay outside the gene matches. CDR3 region: CASSLAQGVYEQYF. The DNA for the CDR3 is TGCGCCAGCAGCTTGGCTCAGGGGGTTTACGAGCAGTACTTC.

The chain employs TRBV5-1 and TRBJ1-5; possible D gene TRBD1, 6 bases. The germline CDR1 and CDR2 sequences are SGHRS and YFSETQ. V shed 5 bases and J shed 5 bases, with 11 bases lying between them. This CDR3 has 13 residues. CDR3 nucleotides: TGCGCCAGCAGGTTTTCAGGGGATCAGCCCCAGCATTTT. Translation: CASRFSGDQPQHF.

This chain joins TRBV5-1 and TRBJ2-5, with D tentatively TRBD2 (6 bases). The V and J ends lost 4 bases and 5 bases respectively, with 21 bases between them. Germline loops: CDR1 SGHRS, CDR2 YFSETQ. The CDR3 length is 16 residues. CDR3: CASSPRILAPTETQYF. CDR3 DNA: TGCGCCAGCAGCCCTCGGATACTAGCCCCAACGGAGACCCAGTACTTC.

This chain uses TRBV30 with TRBJ2-7; D possibly corresponds to TRBD2 (5 bases). This CDR3 comprises 11 residues. Germline CDR1 GTSNPN, CDR2 SVGIG (reference sequence). V was trimmed by 5 bases and J by 4 bases, leaving 9 bases between them. CDR3 region: CAWGRGYEQYF. The CDR3 coding sequence is TGTGCCTGGGGGAGAGGGTACGAGCAGTACTTC.

The chain links TRBV7-7 to TRBJ2-5; TRBD1 aligns across 8 bases. The CDR3 covers 14 residues. CDR1 and CDR2 from the germline V gene are SSHAT and FNYEAQ (reference sequence). V lost 5 bases and J lost 5; bases outside the gene matches: 7. CDR3 nucleotides: TGTGCCAGCAGCCGACAGGGGTGGGGGGAGACCCAGTACTTC. Its translation: CASSRQGWGETQYF.